Below, 30 T cell receptor beta chains from the same sample are listed, as sequenced in a study of T cells in Graves' hyperthyroidism and ophthalmopathy. TCR beta CDR3 sequences were amplified from RNA transcripts. Using the HTBI primer set, a first-round RT-PCR was run on the TCR CDR3. In TCRdb, the multiplex PCR reads were re-called with MiXCR into one record per CDR3 protein. Here the sample spans 650,000 to 750,000 distinct CDR3 sequences, 14% being singletons. The sample consisted of blood. These receptors all come from a woman in her late teens or twenties with Graves' hyperthyroidism.

V gene TRBV7-9 combines with J gene TRBJ1-3; a weak D match, TRBD1 (6 bases). CDR1 SEHNR and CDR2 FQNEAQ come from the germline V gene (reference sequence). Trimming cost V 5 bases and J 0 bases, with 17 bases left between them. The CDR3 spans 17 residues. For the CDR3, the DNA is TGTGCCAGCAGCGGGCCACGACAGGATCTCTCTGGAAACACCATATATTTT. It translates to CASSGPRQDLSGNTIYF.

The chain couples TRBV7-9 to TRBJ2-2, with D unresolved. This CDR3 comprises 14 residues. V was shortened by 5 bases and J by 6 bases, with 13 bases between the two germline ends. Germline assignment: CDR1 SEHNR and CDR2 FQNEAQ (reference sequence). Written as DNA, the CDR3 is TGTGCCAGCAGCCCCGCGCCAGTTCCCGGGGAGCTGTTTTTT. It specifies CASSPAPVPGELFF.

V is TRBV6-2 or TRBV6-3 and J is TRBJ1-1; D gene ambiguous. This CDR3 is 16 amino acids long. CDR1 is MNHEY, CDR2 SVGEGT, per germline. Between the trimmed V and J ends, which lost 0 bases and 7 bases, there was a span of 18 bases. The CDR3: CASSYSSVPRANEAFF. CDR3 bases: TGTGCCAGCAGTTACTCGAGCGTGCCCCGGGCTAATGAAGCTTTCTTT.

This chain uses TRBV7-9 with TRBJ2-1; 11 bases align to TRBD2. Losses at the gene ends were 5 bases for V and 8 bases for J; bases not matched to a gene: 8. Looked up from germline, CDR1 is SEHNR and CDR2 is FQNEAQ (reference sequence). This CDR3 has 15 amino acids. CDR3 amino acids: CASSRGLAGSDEQFF. The CDR3 region has the DNA TGTGCCAGCAGCCGCGGACTAGCGGGTTCCGATGAGCAGTTCTTC.

The chain couples TRBV27 to TRBJ2-7, with 9 bases matching TRBD2. The CDR3 is 17 residues long. Per the germline V gene, CDR1 is MNHEY and CDR2 is SMNVEV (reference sequence). The junction had 12 bases not matched to a gene; V was cut back by 0 bases and J by 6 bases. CDR3 loop: CASSLSNLLSGSPEQYF. In DNA, the CDR3 is TGTGCCAGCAGTTTATCGAATTTGCTTAGCGGGAGTCCCGAGCAGTACTTC.

The sample holds many counts of this clonotype. DNA of the CDR3: TGTGCTAGTGGTAACGGACAGGGCTTGAGATTGAACACCGGGGAGCTGTTTTTT. This gives the protein CASGNGQGLRLNTGELFF. The V and J genes are TRBV12-5 and TRBJ2-2, with TRBD1 matching 8 bases. The CDR3 runs to 18 residues. The V and J ends lost 5 bases and 1 base, in that order; junction bases with no gene match: 12. Germline CDR1 LGHNT, CDR2 FRNRAP.

This chain uses TRBV9 with TRBJ2-1; D is undetermined. This CDR3 spans 15 amino acids. The V gene lost 0 bases and the J gene lost 0 bases, with 7 bases spanning the gap. Germline CDR1 is SGDLS and CDR2 is YYNGEE. CDR3 sequence (DNA): TGTGCCAGCAGCGTAGAGATAGCCTCCTACAATGAGCAGTTCTTC. Translation gives CASSVEIASYNEQFF.

This clonotype was recorded many times. The chain couples TRBV4-3 to TRBJ1-1; 9 bases are a match to TRBD1. The CDR3 contains 16 residues. The junction had 6 bases not matched to a gene; V was cut back by 4 bases and J by 0 bases. Germline V CDR1 and CDR2: LGHNA, YSLEER. The CDR3 loop is CASSPDRGGVNTEAFF. In DNA form, the CDR3 reads TGCGCCAGCAGCCCCGACAGGGGGGGGGTGAACACTGAAGCTTTCTTT.

This clonotype was seen repeatedly, ten times or more. The chain has TRBV7-9 and TRBJ2-1, with a possible D match to TRBD2 (5 bases). The CDR3 spans 16 residues. V was shortened by 2 bases and J by 7 bases, with 18 bases between the two germline ends. Germline V gene sequence: CDR1 SEHNR, CDR2 FQNEAQ (reference sequence). CDR3 residues: CASSLLYGVDGNEQFF. The CDR3 region has the DNA TGTGCCAGCAGCTTACTTTACGGGGTCGACGGGAATGAGCAGTTCTTC.

With regard to this clonotype: Since a much larger clone is just one base distant, this may be a read error. The V and J genes are TRBV18 and TRBJ2-5; the D gene could be TRBD1 or TRBD2 (5 bases each). Germline values: CDR1 KGHSH, CDR2 LQKENI. The CDR3 is 18 residues long. The CDR3 sequence is CASSPLSGRPGRQETQCF. CDR3 bases: TGTGCCAGCTCACCTCTGTCGGGACGGCCTGGGCGCCAAGAGACCCAGTGCTTC.

This clonotype occurred many times. This chain joins TRBV28 and TRBJ1-2, with D tentatively TRBD1 (5 bases). The CDR3 loop spans 16 amino acids. CDR1 and CDR2 from the germline V gene are MDHEN and SYDVKM. V was clipped by 2 bases and J by 1 base, with 14 bases between them. This CDR3 is CASSLDLQTVNYGYTF. CDR3 bases: TGTGCCAGCAGTTTAGATCTCCAGACAGTTAACTATGGCTACACCTTC.

This clonotype was counted ten times or more. The V gene is TRBV7-2, the J gene TRBJ1-1; D not resolved. CDR1 SGHTA and CDR2 FQGNSA come from the germline V gene. The CDR3 runs to 14 residues. Deletions cut 2 bases from V and 2 bases from J, with 9 bases between. The CDR3: CASSLSPHNTEAFF. CDR3 DNA: TGTGCCAGCAGCTTATCTCCACACAACACTGAAGCTTTCTTT.

This clonotype came up many times. CDR3 bases: TGTGCCAGCAGCCACCGTCTACACCTGAACACTGAAGCTTTCTTT. Translation: CASSHRLHLNTEAFF. The chain employs TRBV11-2 and TRBJ1-1; D unresolved. The CDR3 covers 15 residues. The V and J ends lost 5 bases and 0 bases respectively, with 13 bases between them. The V gene's germline CDR1 is SGHAT and CDR2 FQNNGV.

As concerns this clonotype: A much larger clonotype is one base distant, so this may be a read error. This rearrangement joins TRBV6-2 or TRBV6-3 to TRBJ2-5, with TRBD1 matching 11 bases. Germline CDR1 reads MNHEY; CDR2 reads SVGEGT. The CDR3 contains 13 residues. The CDR3 bases are TGTGCCAGCAGGGGACAGGGGGGCCAGACCCAGCACTTC. It codes for CASRGQGGQTQHF.

The chain uses TRBV10-3 and TRBJ2-5; the D is unclear. The CDR3 has 13 amino acids. V shed 5 bases and J shed 1 base, with 8 bases lying between them. Germline V gives CDR1 ENHRY, CDR2 SYGVKD. The CDR3 is CAISQFSQETQYF. The CDR3 DNA sequence: TGTGCCATCAGTCAGTTTTCCCAAGAGACCCAGTACTTC.

This clonotype was seen ten or more times. This chain connects TRBV7-9 to TRBJ1-1; D remains ambiguous. Germline CDR1 is SEHNR and CDR2 is FQNEAQ (reference sequence). CDR3 length: 13 amino acids. V was clipped by 5 bases and J by 0 bases, with 7 bases between them. The CDR3 sequence: CASSGRLNTEAFF. For the CDR3, the DNA is TGTGCCAGCAGCGGGCGACTGAACACTGAAGCTTTCTTT.

This clonotype was observed many times. The CDR3 nucleotides are TGCAGTGTTTACCCGTACCAAGAGACCCAGTACTTC. Its translation: CSVYPYQETQYF. The chain uses TRBV20-1 and TRBJ2-5; unclear D gene. The ends were cut back, 7 bases at V and 0 bases at J, with 9 bases in the middle. Germline V gives CDR1 DFQATT, CDR2 SNEGSKA (reference sequence). The CDR3 is made up of 12 amino acids.

The chain recombines TRBV28 with TRBJ2-1; D remains ambiguous. Germline CDR1 reads MDHEN; CDR2 reads SYDVKM. Trimming stripped 6 bases from V and 2 bases from J, with 11 bases between. The CDR3 sequence is 14 residues long. The chain's CDR3 is CASSGSLTYNEQFF. DNA of the CDR3: TGTGCCAGCAGCGGTAGTTTGACCTACAATGAGCAGTTCTTC.

The sample holds many counts of this clonotype. This sequence joins TRBV12-3 or TRBV12-4 and TRBJ2-5; 14 bases are shared with TRBD2. This CDR3 is built from 18 residues. Unmatched junction bases numbered 12, after V lost 5 bases and J lost 4 bases. The CDR3 sequence: CASSPNLGLAGVGETQYF. The CDR3 DNA is TGTGCCAGCAGTCCTAACCTGGGACTAGCGGGAGTCGGAGAGACCCAGTACTTC.

Ten or more counts support this clonotype. The V and J genes are TRBV27 and TRBJ2-3; D not resolved. This CDR3 has 15 residues. Trimming took 1 base from V and 0 from J, leaving 8 bases between them. Germline CDR1 reads MNHEY; CDR2 reads SMNVEV (reference sequence). This CDR3 reads CASSLFASSTDTQYF. The CDR3 DNA follows: TGTGCCAGCAGTTTATTTGCGTCTAGCACAGATACGCAGTATTTT.

This clonotype was detected many times. This chain connects TRBV20-1 to TRBJ2-7; TRBD1 agrees at 9 bases. Germline loops: CDR1 DFQATT, CDR2 SNEGSKA (reference sequence). This CDR3 spans 14 amino acids. Trimming cost V 6 bases and J 2 bases; bases outside gene matches: 8. CDR3 DNA sequence: TGCAGTGCCTCCAGACAGGGGGTAACCTACGAGCAGTACTTC. This codes for CSASRQGVTYEQYF.

The table lists this clonotype with many counts. V gene TRBV3-1 combines with J gene TRBJ2-7; TRBD2 is a possible D gene (6 bases). The CDR3 sequence is 17 residues long. Germline V CDR1 and CDR2: LGHDT, YNNKEL (reference sequence). V lost 1 base, J lost 5 bases, and 21 bases lay in between. The CDR3 loop is CASSQGAVAVELDEQYF. CDR3 DNA sequence: TGTGCCAGCAGCCAAGGCGCGGTAGCGGTGGAATTGGACGAGCAGTACTTC.

This clonotype was observed at least ten times. The chain combines TRBV29-1 with TRBJ1-2, with D possibly matching TRBD1 (5 bases). The CDR3 is 12 residues long. The V end was cut by 4 bases, the J end by 2 bases, with 8 bases between. The germline CDR1 and CDR2 sequences are SQVTM and ANQGSEA. Written as DNA, the CDR3 is TGCAGCGTTGGGGAGGGGAACTATGGCTACACCTTC. It specifies CSVGEGNYGYTF.

This clonotype has only a few counts. V gene TRBV9 combines with J gene TRBJ2-7; no definite D call. V shed 0 bases and J shed 0 bases, with 10 bases lying between them. The CDR3 has 15 amino acids. From germline, CDR1 is SGDLS and CDR2 YYNGEE. The CDR3 DNA reads as TGTGCCAGCAGCGTAGGCGTCAGTCCCTCCTACGAGCAGTACTTC. Amino acids: CASSVGVSPSYEQYF.

There are a few counts of this clonotype. V gene TRBV10-3 combines with J gene TRBJ2-5; possible D gene TRBD1, 6 bases. V lost 4 bases, J lost 5 bases, and 11 bases lay in between. This CDR3 is built from 13 residues. In germline, CDR1 is ENHRY, CDR2 SYGVKD. The CDR3 spells CAISAGAGETQYF. CDR3 nucleotide sequence: TGTGCCATCAGTGCAGGGGCTGGGGAGACCCAGTACTTC.

V is TRBV29-1 and J is TRBJ2-1; 12 bases map to TRBD2. Unmatched junction bases numbered 3, after V lost 5 bases and J lost 4 bases. CDR1 is SQVTM and CDR2 is ANQGSEA in the germline V gene. The CDR3 loop spans 14 amino acids. CDR3 DNA sequence: TGCAGCGTTTCTAGCGGGAGGGCTTACAATGAGCAGTTCTTC. Its protein product is CSVSSGRAYNEQFF.

For this clonotype: With a much larger clone just one base away, this may be a read error. The chain links TRBV11-2 to TRBJ1-1; D is unresolved. The CDR3 runs 14 residues. Germline V gives CDR1 SGHAT, CDR2 FQNNGV. The V end lost 5 bases, the J end lost 13 bases, and 23 bases lay between the germline ends. The CDR3 spells CASSAQVWGTQVFF. The CDR3 DNA follows: TGTGCCAGCAGCGCTCAGGTTTGGGGAACGCAAGTTTTCTTT.

J is TRBJ1-1 and V is TRBV18; 7 bases map to TRBD1. The CDR3 is made up of 16 amino acids. Germline loops: CDR1 KGHSH, CDR2 LQKENI. Losses at the gene ends were 6 bases for V and 0 bases for J; bases not matched to a gene: 10. The CDR3 DNA reads as TGTGCCAGCTCCCCCGGACAGGCCCTGATGAACACTGAAGCTTTCTTT. As protein: CASSPGQALMNTEAFF.

Ten or more counts support this clonotype. The J gene is TRBJ2-3, the V gene TRBV7-9, with 8 positions matching TRBD1. Germline V gene sequence: CDR1 SEHNR, CDR2 FQNEAQ (reference sequence). The V gene end was trimmed by 4 bases and the J gene end by 0 bases; junction bases not matched to a gene: 3. The CDR3 sequence is 15 residues long. The DNA of the CDR3 is TGTGCCAGCAGCTCCCGGGACAGGAGCACAGATACGCAGTATTTT. Protein: CASSSRDRSTDTQYF.

There are many counts of this clonotype. The J gene is TRBJ2-5, the V gene TRBV24-1, with D unclear. V was cut by 0 bases and J by 2 bases, with 9 bases left in between. Germline-derived CDR1 and CDR2 are KGHDR and SFDVKD. The CDR3 runs to 15 residues. The CDR3 loop reads CATSDLIAEQETQYF. The DNA for the CDR3 is TGTGCCACCAGTGATTTGATTGCCGAGCAAGAGACCCAGTACTTC.